This T cell receptor (beta chain) was recovered during a study of T-cell memory formation after mild COVID-19. Study conclusions and caveats: Second-wave clones peaking on day 37 lacked confirmed SARS-CoV-2 specificity. Some clones that responded were present in memory (sampled pre-infection), which suggests cross-reactive memory joined.

This clonotype was seen just once. Its antigen is currently unknown. TCR alpha and TCR beta cDNA libraries with sample barcodes and UMIs came from 5'RACE using constant-segment primers. TCRdb reprocessed the 5' RACE reads via MiXCR and lists one record per CDR3 protein. The sample holds hundreds of thousands of distinct CDR3 sequences; 25% to 30% are singletons and the top ten take approximately 13%. The sequenced sample was PBMCs or a T cell subset sorted from them (not recorded which). The sequence was collected from an adult woman who had mild COVID-19 (a few samples of this study predate the infection). Cell type and time point are not known.

The CDR3, as DNA: TGCGCCAGCAGCCAACGAAATACCGGGACTAGTTTGGGCAATGAGCAGTTCTTC. Its protein product is CASSQRNTGTSLGNEQFF. The rearrangement uses TRBV4-1 and TRBJ2-1; 8 bases map to TRBD2. With V trimmed by 2 bases and J by 6 bases, 15 bases remained unmatched. Germline V gives CDR1 MGHRA, CDR2 YSYEKL. The CDR3 runs to 18 residues.